The 13 T cell receptor beta chains below come from one sample, sequenced in a study of lymphopenia after photon versus proton radiotherapy. The method was immunoSEQ multiplex PCR; TCRdb's version includes in-frame clones alone and lacks a portion of them. The profile covers 60,000 or so clones, with roughly 90% appearing a single time and 9.5% to 15% taken by the ten largest. The sample here was peripheral blood, taken from a patient treated with proton-based radiotherapy. The receptors derive from a man older than 75 with esophageal cancer.

The CDR3 loop reads CASSLFGTAVNEKLFF. CDR3 sequence (DNA): TGTGCCAGCAGTTTATTCGGGACAGCTGTTAATGAAAAACTGTTTTTT. V and J are TRBV27 and TRBJ1-4; 7 nucleotides align to TRBD1. The CDR3 covers 16 residues. Germline CDR1 is MNHEY and CDR2 is SMNVEV (reference sequence). The J segment lost 4 bases and the V segment lost 1 base, leaving 6 bases of the junction unmatched.

This rearrangement joins TRBV15 to TRBJ2-7; D gene uncertain. This CDR3 is built from 13 residues. CDR1 is LNHNV, CDR2 YYDKDF, per germline (reference sequence). Trimming left V 4 bases short and J 1 base short, with 8 bases between. CDR3 amino acids: CATSTPASYEQYF. CDR3 sequence (DNA): TGTGCCACCAGCACCCCCGCGTCCTACGAGCAGTACTTC.

The gene calls are TRBV5-4 and TRBJ2-7; possible D gene TRBD2, 6 bases. V lost 6 bases and J lost 6, with 22 bases in between. This CDR3 has 15 residues. Germline CDR1 reads SGHNT; CDR2 reads YYREEE (reference sequence). CDR3 sequence reads: CASIDDAGIGGEQYF. DNA of the CDR3: TGTGCCAGCATCGACGATGCCGGGATCGGGGGCGAGCAGTACTTC.

This sequence joins TRBV11-3 and TRBJ2-2; no reliable D call. Germline CDR1 SGHNT, CDR2 YENEEA. The CDR3 consists of 15 residues. Trimming left V 5 bases short and J 0 bases short, with 10 bases between. This CDR3 is CASSAHWTNTGELFF. CDR3 DNA: TGTGCCAGCAGCGCCCACTGGACGAACACCGGGGAGCTGTTTTTT.

J is TRBJ1-4 and V is TRBV30; TRBD1 matches 9 bases. The CDR3 is made up of 15 amino acids. With 2 bases clipped from V and 7 bases from J, the junction kept 8 bases outside the gene matches. Germline-derived CDR1 and CDR2 are GTSNPN and SVGIG (reference sequence). The CDR3: CAWSPPGTGSEKLFF. CDR3 in DNA: TGTGCCTGGAGTCCCCCGGGGACAGGGAGTGAAAAACTGTTTTTT.

This sequence joins TRBV5-6 and TRBJ1-2; 9 nucleotides agree with TRBD1. The CDR3 consists of 16 residues. The V segment lost 0 bases and the J segment 4 bases; nucleotides outside the gene matches: 7. Germline assignment: CDR1 SGHDT and CDR2 YYEEEE. CDR3 sequence (DNA): TGTGCCAGCAGCTTGGTAACAGGGGGCATTCCCTATGGCTACACCTTC. Its protein product is CASSLVTGGIPYGYTF.

J is TRBJ2-1 and V is TRBV18; TRBD1 aligns across 8 bases. From germline, CDR1 is KGHSH and CDR2 LQKENI. V lost 3 bases to trimming and J lost 6 bases; unmatched junction nucleotides: 1. The CDR3 runs 13 residues. The CDR3 region is CASSPDRGNEQFF. CDR3 bases: TGTGCCAGCTCACCTGACAGGGGCAATGAGCAGTTCTTC.

V usage is TRBV6-1 and J usage is TRBJ1-4; the D is unclear. CDR1 and CDR2 from the germline V gene are MNHNS and SASEGT. This CDR3 region has 13 residues. V was pared by 8 bases and J by 8 bases, with 15 bases between. CDR3 nucleotides: TGTGCCAGCGGAGGGAGGACGGGGGAAAAACTGTTTTTT. Translating gives CASGGRTGEKLFF.

The chain is built from TRBV11-2 and TRBJ1-4; D is unresolved. The length of the CDR3 is 16 residues. Looked up from germline, CDR1 is SGHAT and CDR2 is FQNNGV. V shed 5 bases and J shed 4 bases, with 17 bases lying between them. The CDR3 DNA reads TGTGCCAGCAGCCCCTCCGGGAATACGGGTAATGAAAAACTGTTTTTT. Its protein is CASSPSGNTGNEKLFF.

The rearrangement uses TRBV6-4 and TRBJ2-2; TRBD2 is a possible D gene (6 bases). Looked up from germline, CDR1 is MRHNA and CDR2 is SNTAGT. Trimming took off 0 bases at V and 4 bases at J, with 18 bases between the two ends. CDR3 length: 18 amino acids. The CDR3 nucleotides read TGTGCCAGCAGTGACTCGACGCCGGGCCAGGGAGGCACCGGGGAGCTGTTTTTT. It codes for CASSDSTPGQGGTGELFF.

The rearrangement links TRBV2 to TRBJ2-7; D unclear. CDR3 length equals 10 residues. V lost 9 bases, J lost 3 bases, and 6 bases lay in between. The germline gives CDR1 SNHLY, CDR2 FYNNEI. Written as DNA, the CDR3 is TGTGCCAGTAATGTCTACGAGCAGTACTTC. The encoded protein is CASNVYEQYF.

The chain couples TRBV7-9 to TRBJ2-3; 10 bases map to TRBD2. CDR3 length: 12 amino acids. The V and J ends lost 8 bases and 6 bases, in that order; junction bases with no gene match: 2. CDR1 and CDR2 (germline): SEHNR, FQNEAQ (reference sequence). CDR3 sequence (DNA): TGTGCCAGCGGACTAGCGGCGGATACGCAGTATTTT. Amino acids: CASGLAADTQYF.

The J gene is TRBJ2-7, the V gene TRBV7-2; D may be TRBD1 (6 bases). CDR3 length: 15 amino acids. Germline V gene sequence: CDR1 SGHTA, CDR2 FQGNSA. Deletions cut 4 bases from V and 0 bases from J, with 13 bases between. The CDR3 protein is CASSSRWTASYEQYF. The CDR3 region has the DNA TGTGCCAGCAGCTCTAGATGGACAGCCTCCTACGAGCAGTACTTC.